What follows are 10 T cell receptor beta chains derived from one specimen sequenced in a study of T cell repertoires in cytomegalovirus infection. No antigen has been assigned to these receptors. TCRdb called the reads again in MiXCR, with one record for every CDR3 protein. The sample has 84,000 or so distinct CDR3 sequences; about 45% are singletons. The sample in question was CD8+ T cells from cultured PBMCs, obtained from culture after CMV antigen stimulation. The receptors shown here come from a human donor in good health (CMV status not recorded). Some clones in this sample may be carry-over from other donors' samples.

This chain uses TRBV4-3 with TRBJ2-3, with TRBD1 as a possible D gene (6 bases). The length of the CDR3 is 15 residues. Germline V gives CDR1 LGHNA, CDR2 YSLEER. Trimming left V 1 base short and J 4 bases short, with 12 bases between. CDR3 amino acids: CASSQVEGGPDTQYF. CDR3 nucleotide sequence: TGCGCCAGCAGCCAAGTGGAAGGGGGTCCAGATACGCAGTATTTT.

Only a few counts were recorded for this clonotype. This chain links TRBV10-3 with TRBJ1-1; D is possibly TRBD1 (6 bases). V was pared by 0 bases and J by 4 bases, with 12 bases between. The CDR3 is 15 residues long. Germline V gives CDR1 ENHRY, CDR2 SYGVKD. The CDR3 here is CAISESEGGATEAFF. CDR3 bases: TGTGCCATCAGTGAGTCGGAAGGGGGGGCCACTGAAGCTTTCTTT.

This sequence joins TRBV28 and TRBJ2-7; D gene uncertain. From germline, CDR1 is MDHEN and CDR2 SYDVKM. Trimming cost V 6 bases and J 2 bases, with 8 bases left between them. The CDR3 runs to 12 residues. The CDR3, as DNA: TGTGCCAGCAGAACTCCCCCCTACGAGCAGTACTTC. Protein product: CASRTPPYEQYF.

The table lists this clonotype with a few counts. This chain connects TRBV7-8 to TRBJ2-7; 7 bases line up with TRBD2. V gave up 3 bases and J gave up 3 bases; unmatched junction bases: 5. CDR3 length equals 14 residues. In germline, CDR1 is SGHVS, CDR2 FQNEAQ. The CDR3 DNA is TGTGCCAGCAGCTTCGCTCTAGCGGACTACGAGCAGTACTTC. This encodes CASSFALADYEQYF.

The J gene is TRBJ1-5, the V gene TRBV6-1; D ambiguous. CDR1 MNHNS and CDR2 SASEGT come from the germline V gene. The germline V and J ends were trimmed by 4 bases and 0 bases, with 10 bases remaining between them. The CDR3 covers 15 residues. The CDR3 loop is CASSVDVPSNQPQHF. The CDR3 nucleotides read TGTGCCAGCAGTGTGGACGTGCCTAGCAATCAGCCCCAGCATTTT.

The chain couples TRBV27 to TRBJ2-5, with TRBD1 identical over 9 bases. This CDR3 comprises 15 residues. The V gene's germline CDR1 is MNHEY and CDR2 SMNVEV (reference sequence). The V gene end was trimmed by 6 bases and the J gene end by 5 bases; junction bases not matched to a gene: 10. The CDR3 is CASRNQQGAMETQYF. The DNA for the CDR3 is TGTGCCAGCAGAAACCAACAGGGGGCGATGGAGACCCAGTACTTC.

The V and J genes are TRBV11-2 and TRBJ2-7; D call uncertain. Looked up from germline, CDR1 is SGHAT and CDR2 is FQNNGV. Between the trimmed V and J ends, which lost 0 bases and 3 bases, there was a span of 6 bases. This CDR3 comprises 13 residues. The CDR3 DNA reads TGTGCCAGCAGCTTAGACGACCTCTACGAGCAGTACTTC. Translation gives CASSLDDLYEQYF.

The gene calls are TRBV19 and TRBJ1-1; perhaps TRBD1 as D (6 bases). This CDR3 has 14 amino acids. Germline V gene sequence: CDR1 LNHDA, CDR2 SQIVND (reference sequence). Trimming cost V 1 base and J 1 base, with 7 bases left between them. CDR3 residues: CASSIGRGNTEAFF. CDR3 DNA: TGTGCCAGTAGTATAGGCAGGGGGAACACTGAAGCTTTCTTT.

This rearrangement joins TRBV27 to TRBJ2-4, with D possibly TRBD1 on 5 matching bases. Germline V lookup: CDR1 MNHEY, CDR2 SMNVEV (reference sequence). The V end was cut by 9 bases, the J end by 1 base, with 16 bases between. The CDR3 extends over 15 amino acids. The CDR3 DNA reads as TGTGCCAGGGAAGACAGCCCATTTGCCAAAAACATTCAGTACTTC. Translation gives CAREDSPFAKNIQYF.

This clonotype has more than one count but fewer than ten. The gene calls are TRBV12-3 or TRBV12-4 and TRBJ2-3; 11 nucleotides align to TRBD2. V lost 4 bases to trimming and J lost 4 bases; unmatched junction nucleotides: 7. CDR3 size: 16 residues. In DNA, the CDR3 is TGTGCCAGCAGTTACGGGCTAGCGGGAGGCGCAGATACGCAGTATTTT. The encoded protein is CASSYGLAGGADTQYF.